The rows below give T cell receptor beta chains drawn from one sample of a study of blood T cell repertoires in COVID-19. TCRdb's copy holds only in-frame clones and misses some; the assay was immunoSEQ multiplex PCR. The sample shows 100,000 to 120,000 clones, 65% to 80% of them seen only once. Sequencing was carried out using peripheral blood. The receptor set was obtained from an older woman with acute or convalescent COVID-19. CDR3s leave out the opening cysteine and the closing phenylalanine or tryptophan.

j_gene,v_gene,CDR3aa
TRBJ1-3,TRBV5-1,ASSLDPGSGNTIY
TRBJ2-5,TRBV18,ASSHGTDVQETQY
TRBJ1-1,TRBV30,AWTKSRDTEAF
TRBJ1-1,TRBV14,ASSQGQGGTEAF
TRBJ2-5,TRBV7-9,ASSLTLGQETQY
TRBJ1-3,TRBV19,ASSYAPGASSGNTIY
TRBJ2-7,TRBV29-1,SVSSAGTSSGEQY
TRBJ1-1,TRBV2,ASRSYSSTTEAF
TRBJ1-1,TRBV6-5,ASSHREGNTEAF
TRBJ2-5,TRBV6-5,ATLRSAQQETQY
TRBJ2-1,TRBV7-9,ASSGTSGEGNEQF
TRBJ1-2,TRBV5-1,ASSLDQGLNYGYT
TRBJ1-5,TRBV12-5,ASDRGSVNQPQH
TRBJ2-6,TRBV30,AWFGPESGANVLT
TRBJ2-5,TRBV9,ASSQGGDASETQY
TRBJ1-5,TRBV2,ASSRDRGNQPQH
TRBJ1-1,TRBV5-6,ASSRQKNTEAF
TRBJ2-7,TRBV30,AWRQGNEQY
TRBJ1-1,TRBV2,ASSEHRGSNTEAF
TRBJ1-3,TRBV7-9,ASSYRQGATGNTIY
TRBJ2-5,TRBV5-1,ASSLGPGGTQETQY
TRBJ1-5,TRBV6-5,ASSYSGGDQPQH
TRBJ1-2,TRBV27,ASSFGGNYGYT
TRBJ2-3,TRBV19,ASSGLASTDTQY
TRBJ1-5,TRBV4-1,ASSQEDRVYTPQH
TRBJ2-5,TRBV5-1,ASSPMGQGQETQY
TRBJ2-3,TRBV6-1,ASSEAHGSDTQY
TRBJ1-1,TRBV24-1,ATSDLGRKAF
TRBJ1-2,TRBV19,ASSIFPSDYGYT
TRBJ1-3,TRBV30,AWSVEGQPISGNTIY
TRBJ1-5,TRBV28,ASSPGGLEPQH
TRBJ1-2,TRBV11-2,ASSLNTGLGYGYT
TRBJ1-1,TRBV29-1,SVKAGGVNTEAF